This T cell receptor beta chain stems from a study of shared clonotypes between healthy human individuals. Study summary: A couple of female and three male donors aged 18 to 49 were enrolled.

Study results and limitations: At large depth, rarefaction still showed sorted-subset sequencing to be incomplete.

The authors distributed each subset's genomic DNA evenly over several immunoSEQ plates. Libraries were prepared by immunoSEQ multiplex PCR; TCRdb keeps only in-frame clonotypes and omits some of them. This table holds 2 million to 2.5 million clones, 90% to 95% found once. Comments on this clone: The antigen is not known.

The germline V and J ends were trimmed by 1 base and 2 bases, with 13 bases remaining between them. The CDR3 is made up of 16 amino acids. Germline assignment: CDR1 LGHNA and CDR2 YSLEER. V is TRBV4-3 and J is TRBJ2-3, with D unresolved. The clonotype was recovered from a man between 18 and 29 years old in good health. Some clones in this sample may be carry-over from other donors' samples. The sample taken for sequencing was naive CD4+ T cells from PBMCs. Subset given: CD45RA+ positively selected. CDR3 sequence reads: CASSQGGHLNTDTQYF. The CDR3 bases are TGCGCCAGCAGCCAAGGGGGTCATCTCAACACAGATACGCAGTATTTT.